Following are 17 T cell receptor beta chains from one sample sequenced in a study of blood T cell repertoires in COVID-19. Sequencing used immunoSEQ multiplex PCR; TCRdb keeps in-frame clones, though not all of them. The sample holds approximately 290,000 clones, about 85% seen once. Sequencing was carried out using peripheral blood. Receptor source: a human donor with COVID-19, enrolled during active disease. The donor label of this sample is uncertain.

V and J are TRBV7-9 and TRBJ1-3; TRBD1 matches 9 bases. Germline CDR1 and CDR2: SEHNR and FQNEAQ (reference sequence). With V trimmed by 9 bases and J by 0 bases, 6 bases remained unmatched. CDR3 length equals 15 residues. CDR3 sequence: CASMTGGLSGNTIYF. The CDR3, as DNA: TGTGCCAGTATGACAGGGGGTCTCTCTGGAAACACCATATATTTT.

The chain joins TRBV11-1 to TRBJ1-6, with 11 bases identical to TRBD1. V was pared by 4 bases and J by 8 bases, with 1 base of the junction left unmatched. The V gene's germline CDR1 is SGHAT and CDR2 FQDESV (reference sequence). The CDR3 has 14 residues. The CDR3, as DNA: TGTGCCAGCAGCTGGGACAGGGGGGATTCACCCCTCCACTTT. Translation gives CASSWDRGDSPLHF.

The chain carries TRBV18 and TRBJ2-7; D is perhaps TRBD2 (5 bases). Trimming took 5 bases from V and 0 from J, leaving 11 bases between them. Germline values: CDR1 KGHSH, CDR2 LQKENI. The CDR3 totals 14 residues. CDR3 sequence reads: CASSIAPASYEQYF. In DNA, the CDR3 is TGTGCCAGCTCAATAGCGCCAGCCTCCTACGAGCAGTACTTC.

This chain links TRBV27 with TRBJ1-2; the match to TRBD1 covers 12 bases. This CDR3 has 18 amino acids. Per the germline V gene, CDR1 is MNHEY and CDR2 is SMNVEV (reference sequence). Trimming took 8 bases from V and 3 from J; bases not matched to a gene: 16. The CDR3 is CASCNSAGTGGSDYGYTF. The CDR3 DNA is TGTGCCAGCTGTAATTCAGCCGGGACAGGGGGCTCAGACTATGGCTACACCTTC.

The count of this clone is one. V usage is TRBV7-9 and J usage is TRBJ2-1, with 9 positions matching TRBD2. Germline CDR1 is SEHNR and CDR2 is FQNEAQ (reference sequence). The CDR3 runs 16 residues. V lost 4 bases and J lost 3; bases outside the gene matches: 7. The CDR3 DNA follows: TGTGCCAGCAGCTCAAATAGCGGGAGTTTCTACAATGAGCAGTTCTTC. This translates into CASSSNSGSFYNEQFF.

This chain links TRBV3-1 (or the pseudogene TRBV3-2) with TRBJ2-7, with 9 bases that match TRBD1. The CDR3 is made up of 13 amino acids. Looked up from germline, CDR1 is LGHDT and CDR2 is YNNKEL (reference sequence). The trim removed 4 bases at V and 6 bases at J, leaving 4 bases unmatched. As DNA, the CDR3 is TGTGCCAGCAGCCTAACAGGGGGCGGCGAGCAGTACTTC. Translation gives CASSLTGGGEQYF.

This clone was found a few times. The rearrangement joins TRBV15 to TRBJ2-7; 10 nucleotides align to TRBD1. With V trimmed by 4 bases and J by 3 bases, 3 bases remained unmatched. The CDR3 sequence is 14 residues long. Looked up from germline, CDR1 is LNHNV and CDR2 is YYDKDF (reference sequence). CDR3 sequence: CATSKGDRGYEQYF. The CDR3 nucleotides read TGTGCCACCAGCAAGGGGGACAGGGGCTACGAGCAGTACTTC.

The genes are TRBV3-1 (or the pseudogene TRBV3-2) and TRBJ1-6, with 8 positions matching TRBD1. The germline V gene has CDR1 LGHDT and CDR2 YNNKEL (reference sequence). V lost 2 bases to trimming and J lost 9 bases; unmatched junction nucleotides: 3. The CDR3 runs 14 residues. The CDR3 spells CASSQPGTGSPLHF. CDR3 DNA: TGTGCCAGCAGCCAACCCGGGACAGGTTCACCCCTCCACTTT.

The CDR3 loop reads CASTRQGFNTEAFF. Written as DNA, the CDR3 is TGTGCCAGCACCAGGCAGGGGTTCAACACTGAAGCTTTCTTT. The chain links TRBV5-5 to TRBJ1-1, with D possibly matching TRBD1 (6 bases). V was trimmed by 6 bases and J by 2 bases, leaving 14 bases between them. This CDR3 comprises 14 residues. CDR1 SGHKS and CDR2 YYEKEE come from the germline V gene (reference sequence).

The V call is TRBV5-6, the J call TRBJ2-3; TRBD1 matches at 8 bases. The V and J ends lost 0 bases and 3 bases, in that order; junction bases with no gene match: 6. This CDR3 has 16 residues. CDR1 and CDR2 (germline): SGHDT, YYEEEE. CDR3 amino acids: CASSLARDRRTDTQYF. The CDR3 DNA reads TGTGCCAGCAGCTTGGCCCGGGACAGGAGAACAGATACGCAGTATTTT.

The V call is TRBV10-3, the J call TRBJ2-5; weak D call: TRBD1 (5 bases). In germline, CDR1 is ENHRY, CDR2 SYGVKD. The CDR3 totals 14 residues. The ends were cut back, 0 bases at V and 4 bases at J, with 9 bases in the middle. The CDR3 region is CAISESQGGETQYF. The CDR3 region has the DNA TGTGCCATCAGTGAGTCTCAGGGTGGAGAGACCCAGTACTTC.

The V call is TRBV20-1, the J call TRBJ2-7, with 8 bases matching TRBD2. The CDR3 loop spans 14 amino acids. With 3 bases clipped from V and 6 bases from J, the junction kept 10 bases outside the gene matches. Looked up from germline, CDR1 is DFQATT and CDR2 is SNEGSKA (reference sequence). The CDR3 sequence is CSASVGAGVSEQYF. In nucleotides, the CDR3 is TGCAGTGCTAGTGTGGGAGCGGGAGTGAGCGAGCAGTACTTC.

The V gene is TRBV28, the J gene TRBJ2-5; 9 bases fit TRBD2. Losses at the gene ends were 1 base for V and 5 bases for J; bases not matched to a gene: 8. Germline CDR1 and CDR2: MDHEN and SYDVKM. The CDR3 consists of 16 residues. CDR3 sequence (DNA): TGTGCCAGCAGTTTATCGGGTCTAGCGGGAACTGAGACCCAGTACTTC. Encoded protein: CASSLSGLAGTETQYF.

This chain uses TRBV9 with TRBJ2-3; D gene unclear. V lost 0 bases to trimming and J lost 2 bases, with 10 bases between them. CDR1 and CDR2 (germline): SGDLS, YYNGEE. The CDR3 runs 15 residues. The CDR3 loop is CASSVDSPYTDTQYF. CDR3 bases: TGTGCCAGCAGCGTAGATAGTCCGTACACAGATACGCAGTATTTT.

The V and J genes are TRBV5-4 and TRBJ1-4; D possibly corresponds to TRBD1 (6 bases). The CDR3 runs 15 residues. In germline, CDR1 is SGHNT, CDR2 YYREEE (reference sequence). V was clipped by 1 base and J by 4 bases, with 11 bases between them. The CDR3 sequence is CASSLPGGGNEKLFF. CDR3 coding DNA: TGTGCCAGCAGCTTGCCGGGAGGGGGTAATGAAAAACTGTTTTTT.

In DNA form, the CDR3 reads TGTGCCAGCAGCCATACTGGACAGGGGGTGAACACTGAAGCTTTCTTT. This codes for CASSHTGQGVNTEAFF. This sequence joins TRBV3-1 (or the pseudogene TRBV3-2) and TRBJ1-1, with TRBD1 matching over 10 bases. Germline CDR1 reads LGHDT; CDR2 reads YNNKEL (reference sequence). V lost 3 bases and J lost 0; bases outside the gene matches: 4. The CDR3 is made up of 16 amino acids.

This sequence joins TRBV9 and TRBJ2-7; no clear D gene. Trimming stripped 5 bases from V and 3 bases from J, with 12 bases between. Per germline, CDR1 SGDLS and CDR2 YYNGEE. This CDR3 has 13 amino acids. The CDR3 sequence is CASSEDRGYEQYF. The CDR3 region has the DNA TGTGCCAGCAGTGAGGATCGTGGCTACGAGCAGTACTTC.